Below, 26 T cell receptor beta chains from the same sample are listed, as sequenced in a study of CD8+ T cells in alopecia areata (dated by TCRdb to 2017 to 2018). Preparation of the library involved the immunoSEQ multiplex PCR assay. To provide template for TCR sequencing, every sample had RNA extracted and reverse transcribed into cDNA. TCRdb provides this immuneACCESS table in a form limited to in-frame rearrangements. Some clones are lacking; in checked studies, under half of them reflect an unresolved V gene, and why the rest are absent is not known. This sample is represented by about 110,000 clones; under 65% of them were singletons. Jointly, the top ten make up around 25% of the sample. The source material was NKG2D-low CD8+ T cells sorted from blood. The sample's cell subset or site label is to be understood as: sorted CD8+ NKG2D-low blood T cells. The receptors shown here come from a human donor with alopecia areata.

The chain joins TRBV5-1 to TRBJ2-1, with D possibly matching TRBD1 (6 bases). This CDR3 is 15 amino acids long. With 2 bases removed from V and 4 bases from J, the gap between germline ends came to 13 bases. Germline CDR1 and CDR2: SGHRS and YFSETQ. CDR3 nucleotide sequence: TGCGCCAGCAGCTTTACAGGGTCGTTTTACAATGAGCAGTTCTTC. Encoded protein: CASSFTGSFYNEQFF.

This chain connects TRBV11-2 to TRBJ2-2; no reliable D call. The V gene's germline CDR1 is SGHAT and CDR2 FQNNGV. The CDR3 is 12 amino acids. Trimming left V 3 bases short and J 5 bases short, with 4 bases between. The CDR3 DNA sequence: TGTGCCAGCAGCTTTTGGACCGGGGAGCTGTTTTTT. This translates into CASSFWTGELFF.

The genes are TRBV12-5 and TRBJ2-5; 7 positions agree with TRBD1. CDR3 length equals 17 residues. Losses at the gene ends were 7 bases for V and 0 bases for J; bases not matched to a gene: 14. Germline CDR1 and CDR2: LGHNT and FRNRAP. The CDR3, as DNA: TGTGCTAGTGCCCCGGGGACAGAAAGACCCCACCAAGAGACCCAGTACTTC. As protein: CASAPGTERPHQETQYF. Looking up the rest from reference TRBV12-5 and TRBJ2-5 gives the full variable domain: DARVTQTPRHKVTEMGQEVTMRCQPILGHNTVFWYRQTMMQGLELLAYFRNRAPLDDSGMPKDRFSAEMPDATLATLKIQPSEPRDSAVYFCASAPGTERPHQETQYFGPGTRLLVL.

The rearrangement joins TRBV11-2 to TRBJ1-5, with D unresolved. The CDR3 length is 15 residues. Germline V gene sequence: CDR1 SGHAT, CDR2 FQNNGV. Between the trimmed V and J ends, which lost 5 bases and 1 base, there was a span of 12 bases. CDR3 DNA sequence: TGTGCCAGCAGCATCACCTCGTGGAGCAATCAGCCCCAGCATTTT. Translating gives CASSITSWSNQPQHF. Supplemented by reference TRBV11-2 and TRBJ1-5, the full variable domain reads EAGVAQSPRYKIIEKRQSVAFWCNPISGHATLYWYQQILGQGPKLLIQFQNNGVVDDSQLPKDRFSAERLKGVDSTLKIQPAKLEDSAVYLCASSITSWSNQPQHFGDGTRLSIL.

The J gene is TRBJ2-3, the V gene TRBV28; 7 bases are shared with TRBD1. J lost 6 bases, V lost 5 bases, and 5 bases had no gene match. The CDR3 consists of 13 residues. Per the germline V gene, CDR1 is MDHEN and CDR2 is SYDVKM. CDR3 protein: CASSPTGDDTQYF. In nucleotides, the CDR3 is TGTGCCAGCAGTCCCACAGGGGACGATACGCAGTATTTT.

This clone has only a few counts. This rearrangement joins TRBV13 to TRBJ2-5; 10 bases fit TRBD2. CDR3 size: 14 residues. CDR1 is PRHDT, CDR2 FYEKMQ, per germline (reference sequence). With 5 bases clipped from V and 5 bases from J, the junction kept 5 bases outside the gene matches. CDR3 DNA sequence: TGTGCCAGCAGCGATGGACTAGCGGCGGAGACCCAGTACTTC. This sequence encodes CASSDGLAAETQYF.

The chain uses TRBV7-9 and TRBJ2-7; unclear D gene. V shed 2 bases and J shed 2 bases, with 10 bases lying between them. Per the germline V gene, CDR1 is SEHNR and CDR2 is FQNEAQ (reference sequence). The CDR3 is 14 amino acids. The CDR3 sequence is CASSLFGLPYEQYF. The CDR3 DNA reads as TGTGCCAGCAGCTTATTCGGGCTACCCTACGAGCAGTACTTC.

The genes are TRBV19 and TRBJ2-1, with D unresolved. Looked up from germline, CDR1 is LNHDA and CDR2 is SQIVND (reference sequence). This CDR3 comprises 12 residues. The ends were cut back, 3 bases at V and 3 bases at J, with 3 bases in the middle. This chain's CDR3 is CASSIDYNEQFF. The CDR3 region has the DNA TGTGCCAGTAGTATCGACTACAATGAGCAGTTCTTC.

This chain links TRBV19 with TRBJ2-1; 11 bases agree with TRBD2. Germline V gives CDR1 LNHDA, CDR2 SQIVND (reference sequence). The CDR3 has 16 residues. The V gene end was trimmed by 5 bases and the J gene end by 5 bases; junction bases not matched to a gene: 8. DNA of the CDR3: TGTGCCAGTAGTTCAACGGGACTAGCGGTCAACAATGAGCAGTTCTTC. Its translation is CASSSTGLAVNNEQFF. Based on the CDR3 plus reference TRBV19 and TRBJ2-1, the full variable domain is DGGITQSPKYLFRKEGQNVTLSCEQNLNHDAMYWYRQDPGQGLRLIYYSQIVNDFQKGDIAEGYSVSREKKESFPLTVTSAQKNPTAFYLCASSSTGLAVNNEQFFGPGTRLTVL.

This clone has more than one count but fewer than ten. The chain recombines TRBV7-9 with TRBJ2-7; no reliable D call. Per germline, CDR1 SEHNR and CDR2 FQNEAQ (reference sequence). V lost 4 bases to trimming and J lost 0 bases, with 10 bases between them. The CDR3 totals 14 residues. CDR3 DNA sequence: TGTGCCAGCAGCTATACGTTAAGCTCCTACGAGCAGTACTTC. Translation gives CASSYTLSSYEQYF.

The rearrangement links TRBV7-9 to TRBJ1-4; no clear D. The CDR3 has 13 residues. The germline gives CDR1 SEHNR, CDR2 FQNEAQ (reference sequence). V dropped 8 bases and J dropped 8 bases, with 15 bases sitting between them. In nucleotides, the CDR3 is TGTGCCAGCGCCCGGGGTCAAGACGAAAAACTGTTTTTT. Translated: CASARGQDEKLFF.

This chain uses TRBV13 with TRBJ1-5; D unclear. In germline, CDR1 is PRHDT, CDR2 FYEKMQ (reference sequence). This CDR3 has 14 amino acids. V was shortened by 5 bases and J by 3 bases, with 11 bases between the two germline ends. CDR3 sequence: CASSPYGINQPQHF. The CDR3 DNA reads as TGTGCCAGCAGCCCGTATGGCATCAATCAGCCCCAGCATTTT. The variable domain in full, with the rest retrieved from reference TRBV13 and TRBJ1-5, is AAGVIQSPRHLIKEKRETATLKCYPIPRHDTVYWYQQGPGQDPQFLISFYEKMQSDKGSIPDRFSAQQFSDYHSELNMSSLELGDSALYFCASSPYGINQPQHFGDGTRLSIL.

The chain is built from TRBV7-3 and TRBJ2-1; D is tentatively TRBD1 or TRBD2 (6 bases each). V was cut by 6 bases and J by 6 bases, with 21 bases left in between. This CDR3 is 16 amino acids long. The germline CDR1 and CDR2 sequences are SGHTA and FQGTGA. The CDR3 here is CASSLNMGGGLNEQFF. In DNA, the CDR3 is TGTGCCAGCAGTCTGAACATGGGGGGCGGCCTCAATGAGCAGTTCTTC.

This CDR3 is CASSEVGSYGYTF. The CDR3 DNA is TGTGCCAGCAGTGAAGTTGGTAGCTATGGCTACACCTTC. The gene calls are TRBV2 and TRBJ1-2, with unresolved D. Germline lookup yields CDR1 SNHLY and CDR2 FYNNEI. The length of the CDR3 is 13 residues. Trimming removed 1 base at V and 4 bases at J, with 7 bases between.

The rearrangement uses TRBV18 and TRBJ2-3, with D possibly matching TRBD2 (6 bases). The CDR3 runs 20 residues. CDR1 KGHSH and CDR2 LQKENI come from the germline V gene. V was cut by 6 bases and J by 1 base, with 29 bases left in between. CDR3 amino acids: CASSRDGSLATPERTDTQYF. The CDR3, as DNA: TGTGCCAGCTCCCGGGATGGGAGTCTAGCGACTCCGGAACGCACAGATACGCAGTATTTT.

The chain employs TRBV7-3 and TRBJ2-1; 11 bases are shared with TRBD2. Germline lookup yields CDR1 SGHTA and CDR2 FQGTGA. V gave up 1 base and J gave up 4 bases; unmatched junction bases: 12. The CDR3 is 19 residues long. The CDR3 nucleotides are TGTGCCAGCAGCTTAAGGGTTTCGGTAGCGGGAGGGCCGTACAATGAGCAGTTCTTC. Translating gives CASSLRVSVAGGPYNEQFF.

About this clone itself: The junction shows a germline mismatch at one end, possibly a read error. The J gene is TRBJ2-1, the V gene TRBV7-6; TRBD2 matches at 9 bases. The germline CDR1 and CDR2 sequences are SGHVS and FNYEAQ. The CDR3 runs 13 residues. For the CDR3, the DNA is TGTGCCAGCAGCTTAGAGCGGACTAGCGACCCACTCTTC. Encoded protein: CASSLERTSDPLF.

V and J are TRBV2 and TRBJ1-1; D remains unclear. V shed 7 bases and J shed 4 bases, with 10 bases lying between them. The CDR3 is made up of 12 amino acids. From germline, CDR1 is SNHLY and CDR2 FYNNEI. Written as DNA, the CDR3 is TGTGCCAGCACGTTTTTGGGCACTGAAGCTTTCTTT. Translated, it gives CASTFLGTEAFF.

This chain uses TRBV7-9 with TRBJ1-2; D call uncertain. The CDR3 runs 12 residues. The germline CDR1 and CDR2 sequences are SEHNR and FQNEAQ (reference sequence). The germline V and J ends were trimmed by 5 bases and 6 bases, with 10 bases remaining between them. CDR3 sequence (DNA): TGTGCCAGCAGCCAAGCGGGGAATGGCTACACCTTC. Protein: CASSQAGNGYTF.

The chain uses TRBV4-2 and TRBJ1-1; D gene ambiguous. The germline gives CDR1 LGHNA, CDR2 YNFKEQ. V was trimmed by 1 base and J by 2 bases, leaving 5 bases between them. The CDR3 has 13 amino acids. In DNA form, the CDR3 reads TGTGCCAGCAGCCAAGGCATAAACACTGAAGCTTTCTTT. Translating gives CASSQGINTEAFF.

The rearrangement uses TRBV2 and TRBJ1-3; D is unresolved. The germline V gene has CDR1 SNHLY and CDR2 FYNNEI. This CDR3 comprises 10 residues. Trimming left V 7 bases short and J 7 bases short, with 5 bases between. DNA of the CDR3: TGTGCCAGCATAGGCAACACCATATATTTT. It specifies CASIGNTIYF. Complete variable domain (other parts from reference TRBV2 and TRBJ1-3): EPEVTQTPSHQVTQMGQEVILRCVPISNHLYFYWYRQILGQKVEFLVSFYNNEISEKSEIFDDQFSVERPDGSNFTLKIRSTKLEDSAMYFCASIGNTIYFGEGSWLTVV.

The chain recombines TRBV7-9 with TRBJ2-7, with a tentative D call TRBD1 (6 bases). The CDR3 runs to 17 residues. Germline V gene data show CDR1 as SEHNR and CDR2 as FQNEAQ (reference sequence). V lost 1 base and J lost 3, with 19 bases in between. DNA of the CDR3: TGTGCCAGCAGCTTAGGTCCCCGGGACACCCCCTACTACGAGCAGTACTTC. It translates to CASSLGPRDTPYYEQYF. Combining the CDR3 with reference TRBV7-9 and TRBJ2-7 gives the whole variable domain DTGVSQNPRHKITKRGQNVTFRCDPISEHNRLYWYRQTLGQGPEFLTYFQNEAQLEKSRLLSDRFSAERPKGSFSTLEIQRTEQGDSAMYLCASSLGPRDTPYYEQYFGPGTRLTVT.

This chain uses TRBV25-1 with TRBJ2-2; no clear D gene. The CDR3 has 14 residues. Trimming cost V 9 bases and J 4 bases, with 15 bases left between them. Germline V gives CDR1 MGHDK, CDR2 SYGVNS. The CDR3 nucleotides read TGTGCCAGTGCTTCTTATTTGGTCACCGGGGAGCTGTTTTTT. It specifies CASASYLVTGELFF.

This clone was observed a handful of times. This chain links TRBV19 with TRBJ2-3; D unclear. Germline V gene data show CDR1 as LNHDA and CDR2 as SQIVND (reference sequence). V shed 3 bases and J shed 0 bases, with 7 bases lying between them. The CDR3 spans 14 residues. Here the CDR3 reads CASSMVGSTDTQYF. CDR3 nucleotides: TGTGCCAGTAGTATGGTCGGGAGCACAGATACGCAGTATTTT.

The CDR3 loop is CSARGAGGLETQYF. The CDR3 region has the DNA TGCAGCGCTCGTGGAGCGGGAGGGCTCGAGACCCAGTACTTC. The V call is TRBV29-1, the J call TRBJ2-5; 10 bases are shared with TRBD2. The CDR3 has 14 amino acids. V was pared by 7 bases and J by 5 bases, with 10 bases of the junction left unmatched. Germline lookup yields CDR1 SQVTM and CDR2 ANQGSEA.

The gene calls are TRBV29-1 and TRBJ2-1, with 8 positions matching TRBD1. This CDR3 contains 13 residues. Germline lookup yields CDR1 SQVTM and CDR2 ANQGSEA. V shed 6 bases, J shed 6 bases, and the junction held 7 bases outside the gene matches. CDR3 residues: CSVGQGRGNEQFF. The CDR3 DNA reads as TGCAGCGTCGGACAGGGTAGGGGCAATGAGCAGTTCTTC.